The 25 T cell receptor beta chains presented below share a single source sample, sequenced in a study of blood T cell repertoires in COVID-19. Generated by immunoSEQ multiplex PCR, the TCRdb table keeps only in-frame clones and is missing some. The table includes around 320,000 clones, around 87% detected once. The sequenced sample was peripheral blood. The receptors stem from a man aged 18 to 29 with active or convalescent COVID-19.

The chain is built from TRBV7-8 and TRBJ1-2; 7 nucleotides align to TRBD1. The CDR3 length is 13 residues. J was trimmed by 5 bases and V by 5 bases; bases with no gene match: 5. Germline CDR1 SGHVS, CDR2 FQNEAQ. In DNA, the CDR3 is TGTGCCAGCAGCGAACAGGGGCTGTATGGCTACACCTTC. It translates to CASSEQGLYGYTF.

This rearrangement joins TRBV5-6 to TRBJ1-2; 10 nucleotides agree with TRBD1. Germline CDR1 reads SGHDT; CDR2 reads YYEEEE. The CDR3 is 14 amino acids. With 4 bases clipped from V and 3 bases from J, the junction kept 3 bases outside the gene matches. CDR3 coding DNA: TGTGCCAGCAGCGGGGACAGGGGACACTATGGCTACACCTTC. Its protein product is CASSGDRGHYGYTF.

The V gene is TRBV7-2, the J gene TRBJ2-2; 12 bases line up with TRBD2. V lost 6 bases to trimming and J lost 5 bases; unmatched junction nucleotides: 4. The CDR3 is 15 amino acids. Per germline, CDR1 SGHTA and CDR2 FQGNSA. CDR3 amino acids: CASRLTSGGTGELFF. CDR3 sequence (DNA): TGTGCCAGCAGGTTGACTAGCGGGGGTACCGGGGAGCTGTTTTTT.

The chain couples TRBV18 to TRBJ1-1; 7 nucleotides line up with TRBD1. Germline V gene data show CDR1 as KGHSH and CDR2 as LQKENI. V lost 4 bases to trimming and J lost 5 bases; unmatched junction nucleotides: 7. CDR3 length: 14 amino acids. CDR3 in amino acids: CASSLQGSSTEAFF. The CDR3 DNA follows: TGTGCCAGCTCACTACAGGGGAGTTCTACTGAAGCTTTCTTT.

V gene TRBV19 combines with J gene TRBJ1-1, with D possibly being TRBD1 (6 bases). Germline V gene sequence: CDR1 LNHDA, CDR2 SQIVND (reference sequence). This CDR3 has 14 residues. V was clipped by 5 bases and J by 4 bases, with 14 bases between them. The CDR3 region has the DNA TGTGCCAGTAGTCCTTCACAGGGAAGCACTGAAGCTTTCTTT. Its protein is CASSPSQGSTEAFF.

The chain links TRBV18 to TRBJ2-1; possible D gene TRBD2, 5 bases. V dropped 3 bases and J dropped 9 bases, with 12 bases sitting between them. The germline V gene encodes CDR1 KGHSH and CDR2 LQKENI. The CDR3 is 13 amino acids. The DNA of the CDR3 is TGTGCCAGCTCACCCCCCAAAGGACTTGAGCAGTTCTTC. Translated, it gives CASSPPKGLEQFF.

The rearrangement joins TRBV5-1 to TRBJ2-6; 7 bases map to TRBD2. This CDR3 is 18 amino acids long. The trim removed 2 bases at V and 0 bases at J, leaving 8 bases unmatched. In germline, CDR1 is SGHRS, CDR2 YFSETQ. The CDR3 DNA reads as TGCGCCAGCAGCTTAGGCGGGAGCTACCCCTCTGGGGCCAACGTCCTGACTTTC. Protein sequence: CASSLGGSYPSGANVLTF.

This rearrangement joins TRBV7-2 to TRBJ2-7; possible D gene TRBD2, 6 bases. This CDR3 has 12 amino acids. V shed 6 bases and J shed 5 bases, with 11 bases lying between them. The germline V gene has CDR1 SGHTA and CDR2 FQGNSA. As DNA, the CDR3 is TGTGCCAGCAGTAGAGCGGGTAACGAGCAGTACTTC. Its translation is CASSRAGNEQYF.

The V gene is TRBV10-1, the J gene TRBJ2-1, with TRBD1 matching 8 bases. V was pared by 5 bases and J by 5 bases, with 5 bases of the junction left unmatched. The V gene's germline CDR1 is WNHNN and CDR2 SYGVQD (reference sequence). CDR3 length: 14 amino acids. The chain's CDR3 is CASSRDRGHNEQFF. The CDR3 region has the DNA TGCGCCAGCAGTAGAGACAGGGGCCACAATGAGCAGTTCTTC.

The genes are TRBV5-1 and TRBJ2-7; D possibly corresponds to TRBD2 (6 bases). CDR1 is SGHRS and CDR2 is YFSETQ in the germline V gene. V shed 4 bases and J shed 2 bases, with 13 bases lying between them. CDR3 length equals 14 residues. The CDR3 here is CASSLGGAAYEQYF. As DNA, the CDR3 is TGCGCCAGCAGCCTGGGCGGGGCCGCCTACGAGCAGTACTTC.

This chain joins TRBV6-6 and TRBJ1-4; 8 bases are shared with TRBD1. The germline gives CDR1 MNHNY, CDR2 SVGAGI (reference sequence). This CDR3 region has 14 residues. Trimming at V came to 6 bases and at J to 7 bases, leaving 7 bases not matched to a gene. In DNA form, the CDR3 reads TGTGCCAGCAGCCAGGACAGGGCGGGTGAAAAACTGTTTTTT. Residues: CASSQDRAGEKLFF.

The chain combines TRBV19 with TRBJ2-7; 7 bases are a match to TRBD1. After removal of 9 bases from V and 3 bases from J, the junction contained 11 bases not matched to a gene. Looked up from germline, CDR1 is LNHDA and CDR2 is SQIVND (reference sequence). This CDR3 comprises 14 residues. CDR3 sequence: CARGVGTESYEQYF. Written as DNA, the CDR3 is TGTGCCAGGGGGGTGGGGACAGAGAGCTACGAGCAGTACTTC.

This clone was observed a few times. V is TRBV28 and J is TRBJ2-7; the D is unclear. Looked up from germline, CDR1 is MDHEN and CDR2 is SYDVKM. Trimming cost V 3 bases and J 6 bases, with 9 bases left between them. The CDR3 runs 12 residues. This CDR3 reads CASSLRQAEQYF. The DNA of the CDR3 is TGTGCCAGCAGTTTGCGTCAGGCCGAGCAGTACTTC.

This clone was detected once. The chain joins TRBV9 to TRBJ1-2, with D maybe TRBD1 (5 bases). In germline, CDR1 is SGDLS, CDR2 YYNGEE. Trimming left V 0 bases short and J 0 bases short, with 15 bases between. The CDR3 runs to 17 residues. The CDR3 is CASSVEKGAQANYGYTF. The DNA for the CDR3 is TGTGCCAGCAGCGTAGAGAAAGGGGCCCAAGCTAACTATGGCTACACCTTC.

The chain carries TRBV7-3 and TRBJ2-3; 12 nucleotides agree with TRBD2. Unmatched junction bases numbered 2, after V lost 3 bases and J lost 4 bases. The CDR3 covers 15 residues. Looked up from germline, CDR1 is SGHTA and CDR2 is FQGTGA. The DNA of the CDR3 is TGTGCCAGCAGCTTGACTAGCGGGAGACCAGATACGCAGTATTTT. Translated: CASSLTSGRPDTQYF.

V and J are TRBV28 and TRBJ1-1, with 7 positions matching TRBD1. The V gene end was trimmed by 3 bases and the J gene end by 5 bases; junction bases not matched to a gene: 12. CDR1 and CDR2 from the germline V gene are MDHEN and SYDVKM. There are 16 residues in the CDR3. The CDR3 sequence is CASSFGGTVRGTEAFF. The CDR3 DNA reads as TGTGCCAGCAGTTTTGGCGGGACAGTCCGGGGGACTGAAGCTTTCTTT.

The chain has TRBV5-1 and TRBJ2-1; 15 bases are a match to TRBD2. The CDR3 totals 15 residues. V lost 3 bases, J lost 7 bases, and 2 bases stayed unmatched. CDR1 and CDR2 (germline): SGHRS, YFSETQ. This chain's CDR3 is CASSYGLAGGNEQFF. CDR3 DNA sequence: TGCGCCAGCAGCTATGGACTAGCGGGGGGGAATGAGCAGTTCTTC. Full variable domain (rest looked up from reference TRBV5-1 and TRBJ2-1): KAGVTQTPRYLIKTRGQQVTLSCSPISGHRSVSWYQQTPGQGLQFLFEYFSETQRNKGNFPGRFSGRQFSNSRSEMNVSTLELGDSALYLCASSYGLAGGNEQFFGPGTRLTVL.

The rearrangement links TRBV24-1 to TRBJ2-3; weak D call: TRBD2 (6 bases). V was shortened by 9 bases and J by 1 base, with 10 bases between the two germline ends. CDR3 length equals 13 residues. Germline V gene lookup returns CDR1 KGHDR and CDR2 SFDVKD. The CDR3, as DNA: TGTGCCACCGGTACGGGGGGCACAGATACGCAGTATTTT. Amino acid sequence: CATGTGGTDTQYF.

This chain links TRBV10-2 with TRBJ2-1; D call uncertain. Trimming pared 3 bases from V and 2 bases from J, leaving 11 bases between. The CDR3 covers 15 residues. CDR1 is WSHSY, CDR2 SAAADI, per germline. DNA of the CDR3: TGCGCCAGCAGTGACCCCCTAGTTCCCTACAATGAGCAGTTCTTC. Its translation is CASSDPLVPYNEQFF.

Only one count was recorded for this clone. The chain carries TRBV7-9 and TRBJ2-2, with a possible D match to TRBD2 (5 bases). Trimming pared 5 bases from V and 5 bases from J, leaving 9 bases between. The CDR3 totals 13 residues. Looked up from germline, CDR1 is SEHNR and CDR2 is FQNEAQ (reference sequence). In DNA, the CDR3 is TGTGCCAGCAGCCCCTCGGGAACCGGGGAGCTGTTTTTT. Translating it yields CASSPSGTGELFF.

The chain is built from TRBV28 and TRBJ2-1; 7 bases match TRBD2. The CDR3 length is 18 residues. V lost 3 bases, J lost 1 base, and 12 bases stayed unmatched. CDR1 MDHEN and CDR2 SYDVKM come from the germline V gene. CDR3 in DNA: TGTGCCAGCAGTTTGCGGGAGAGGCGGTTCGGATCCTACAATGAGCAGTTCTTC. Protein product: CASSLRERRFGSYNEQFF. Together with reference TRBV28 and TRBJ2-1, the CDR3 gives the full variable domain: DVKVTQSSRYLVKRTGEKVFLECVQDMDHENMFWYRQDPGLGLRLIYFSYDVKMKEKGDIPEGYSVSREKKERFSLILESASTNQTSMYLCASSLRERRFGSYNEQFFGPGTRLTVL.

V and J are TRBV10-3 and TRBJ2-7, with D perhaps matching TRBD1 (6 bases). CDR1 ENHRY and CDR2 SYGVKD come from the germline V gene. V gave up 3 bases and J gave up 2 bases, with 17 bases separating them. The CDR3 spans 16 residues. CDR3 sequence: CAISDPGYTGTYEQYF. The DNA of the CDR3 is TGTGCCATCAGTGACCCGGGTTACACAGGGACCTACGAGCAGTACTTC.

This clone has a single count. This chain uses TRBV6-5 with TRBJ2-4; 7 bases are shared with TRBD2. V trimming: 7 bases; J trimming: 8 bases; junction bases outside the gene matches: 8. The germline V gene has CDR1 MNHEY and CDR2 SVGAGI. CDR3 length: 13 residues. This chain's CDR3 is CASTVAGRDIQYF. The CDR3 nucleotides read TGTGCCAGCACGGTTGCAGGGAGGGACATTCAGTACTTC.

The CDR3 DNA follows: TGTGCCAGCAGCCCGCCCAGGCGGGGTAATGAAAAACTGTTTTTT. Encoded protein: CASSPPRRGNEKLFF. The chain recombines TRBV7-9 with TRBJ1-4; D not resolved. Between the trimmed V and J ends, which lost 5 bases and 4 bases, there was a span of 14 bases. The CDR3 is 15 amino acids. Germline CDR1 reads SEHNR; CDR2 reads FQNEAQ (reference sequence).

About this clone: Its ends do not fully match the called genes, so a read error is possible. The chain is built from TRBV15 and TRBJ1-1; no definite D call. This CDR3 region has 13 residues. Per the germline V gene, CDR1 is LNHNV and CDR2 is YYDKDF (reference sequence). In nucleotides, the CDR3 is TGTGCCACCAGCAGAGACCAAAACAATGAAGCTTTCTTT. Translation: CATSRDQNNEAFF.